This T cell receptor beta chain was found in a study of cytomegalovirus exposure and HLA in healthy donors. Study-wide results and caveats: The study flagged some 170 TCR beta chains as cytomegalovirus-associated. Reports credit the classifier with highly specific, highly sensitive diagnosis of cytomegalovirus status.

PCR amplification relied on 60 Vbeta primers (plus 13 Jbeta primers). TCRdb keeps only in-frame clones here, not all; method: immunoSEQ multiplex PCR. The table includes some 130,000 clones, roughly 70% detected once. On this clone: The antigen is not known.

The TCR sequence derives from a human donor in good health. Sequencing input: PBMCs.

This CDR3 is CASSPQDGPAGPSGTQYF. The DNA of the CDR3 is TGTGCCAGCTCGCCCCAGGACGGACCAGCGGGCCCCTCGGGTACGCAGTATTTT. The J gene is TRBJ2-3, the V gene TRBV18; D is perhaps TRBD2 (6 bases). The CDR3 is made up of 18 amino acids. Germline CDR1 is KGHSH and CDR2 is LQKENI. Trimming pared 6 bases from V and 8 bases from J, leaving 30 bases between.